This T cell receptor beta chain stems from a study of neurological immune-mediated disorders. TCRdb independently ran MiXCR on the 5' RACE reads; one entry per CDR3 protein. The repertoire holds 66,000 or so distinct CDR3 sequences, with around 5% as singletons. Between the trimmed V and J ends, which lost 5 bases and 4 bases, there was a span of 13 bases. The CDR3 totals 14 residues. The germline V gene encodes CDR1 SEHNR and CDR2 FQNEAQ (reference sequence). This clonotype was detected many times. This sequence was found in a woman under 40 with multiple sclerosis. Sequencing used PBMCs. The chain carries TRBV7-9 and TRBJ2-3; a possible D gene is TRBD2 (5 bases). CDR3: CASSDGVGADTQYF. CDR3 DNA: TGTGCCAGCAGCGACGGGGTCGGGGCAGATACGCAGTATTTT.